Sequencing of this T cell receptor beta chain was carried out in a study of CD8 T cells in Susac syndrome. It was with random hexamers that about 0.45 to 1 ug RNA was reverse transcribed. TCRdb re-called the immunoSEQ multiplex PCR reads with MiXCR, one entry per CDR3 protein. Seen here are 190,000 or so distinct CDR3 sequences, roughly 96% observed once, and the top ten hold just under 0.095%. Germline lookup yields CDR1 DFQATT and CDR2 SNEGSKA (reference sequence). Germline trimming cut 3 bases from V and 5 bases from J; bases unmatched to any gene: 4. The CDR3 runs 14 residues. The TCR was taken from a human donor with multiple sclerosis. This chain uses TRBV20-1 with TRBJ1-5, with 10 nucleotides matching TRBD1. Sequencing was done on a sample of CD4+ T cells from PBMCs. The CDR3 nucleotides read TGCAGTGCTAGGGGTGGGACAGGGGATCAGCCCCAGCATTTT. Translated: CSARGGTGDQPQHF.